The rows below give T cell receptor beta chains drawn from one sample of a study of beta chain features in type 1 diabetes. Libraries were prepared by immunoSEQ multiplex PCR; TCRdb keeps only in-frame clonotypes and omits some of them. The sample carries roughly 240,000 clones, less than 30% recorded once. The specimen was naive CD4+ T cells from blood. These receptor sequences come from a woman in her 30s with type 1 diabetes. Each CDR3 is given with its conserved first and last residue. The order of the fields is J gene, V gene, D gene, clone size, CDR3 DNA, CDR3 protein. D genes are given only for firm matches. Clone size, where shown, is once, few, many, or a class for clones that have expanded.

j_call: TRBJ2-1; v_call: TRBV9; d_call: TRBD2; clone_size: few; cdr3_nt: TGTGCCAGCAGCGTAGTCCCTAGCGGGAGCCCTTACAATGAGCAGTTCTTC; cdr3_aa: CASSVVPSGSPYNEQFF
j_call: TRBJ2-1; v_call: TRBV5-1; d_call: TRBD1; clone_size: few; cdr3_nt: TGCGCCAGCAGCTTGTCGACAGGGGGGGATGAGCAGTTCTTC; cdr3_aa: CASSLSTGGDEQFF
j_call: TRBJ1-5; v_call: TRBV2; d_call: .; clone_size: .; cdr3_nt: TGTGCCAGCACTCTGGGTAGGAGGGATCAGCCCCAGCATTTT; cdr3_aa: CASTLGRRDQPQHF
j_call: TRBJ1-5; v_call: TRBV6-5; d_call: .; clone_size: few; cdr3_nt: TGTGCCAGCAGTTACCTCAGGGGCAATCAGCCCCAGCATTTT; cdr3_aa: CASSYLRGNQPQHF
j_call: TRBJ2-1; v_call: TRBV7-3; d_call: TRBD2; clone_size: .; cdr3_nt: TGTGCCAGCAGCTTTGGGATAGCGGGGAGGGACTCCTACAATGAGCAGTTCTTC; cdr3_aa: CASSFGIAGRDSYNEQFF
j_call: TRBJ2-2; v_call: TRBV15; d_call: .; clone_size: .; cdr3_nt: TGTGCCACCAGCAGGGAGGTAGCCGGGGAGCTGTTTTTT; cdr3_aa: CATSREVAGELFF
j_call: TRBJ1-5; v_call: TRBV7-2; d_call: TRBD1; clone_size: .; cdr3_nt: TGTGCCAGCAGCCAGAGGACAGGGGATCAGCCCCAGCATTTT; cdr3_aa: CASSQRTGDQPQHF
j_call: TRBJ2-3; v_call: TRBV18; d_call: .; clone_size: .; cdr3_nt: TGTGCCAGCTCACCACCAGGGGACACAACAGATACGCAGTATTTT; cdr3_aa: CASSPPGDTTDTQYF
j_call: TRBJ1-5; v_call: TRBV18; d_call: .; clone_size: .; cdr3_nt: TGTGCCAGCTCACCACCGTCGTCAGGGGTGCGTCAGCCCCAGCATTTT; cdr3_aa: CASSPPSSGVRQPQHF
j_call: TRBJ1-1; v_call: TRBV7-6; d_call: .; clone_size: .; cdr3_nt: TGTGCCAGCAGCTTAATGGACAGCCGGAACACTGAAGCTTTCTTT; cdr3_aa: CASSLMDSRNTEAFF
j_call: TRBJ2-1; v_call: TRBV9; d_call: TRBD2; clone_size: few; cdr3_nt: TGTGCCAGCAGCACCGGGACTAGCGGGCCCTCTAATGAGCAGTTCTTC; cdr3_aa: CASSTGTSGPSNEQFF
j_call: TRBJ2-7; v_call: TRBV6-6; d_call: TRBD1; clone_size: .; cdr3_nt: TGTGCCAGCAGTCCCCTCGGGCAGGGGGCCTACGAGCAGTACTTC; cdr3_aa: CASSPLGQGAYEQYF
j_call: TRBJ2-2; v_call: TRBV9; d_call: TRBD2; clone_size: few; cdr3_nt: TGTGCCAGCAGCGTAGGCGAGAGGGCGGGAGGCACCGGGGAGCTGTTTTTT; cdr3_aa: CASSVGERAGGTGELFF
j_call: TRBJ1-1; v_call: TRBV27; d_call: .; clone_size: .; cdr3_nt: TGTGCCAGCACCTCATTAGCCCTGGGGCAGGAAGCTTTCTTT; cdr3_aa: CASTSLALGQEAFF
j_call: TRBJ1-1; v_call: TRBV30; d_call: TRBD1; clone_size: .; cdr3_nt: TGTGCCTGGAGTGTAAATTACAGGGGGGCTTTCTTT; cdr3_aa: CAWSVNYRGAFF
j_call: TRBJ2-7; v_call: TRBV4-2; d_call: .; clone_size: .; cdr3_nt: TGTGCCAGCAGCCAAGAAAGGCGGGACTACGAGCAGTACTTC; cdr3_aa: CASSQERRDYEQYF
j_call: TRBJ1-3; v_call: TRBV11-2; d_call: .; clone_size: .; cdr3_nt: TGTGCCAGCAGCTGGGGGGGCAGCTCAGACTCTGGAAACACCATATATTTT; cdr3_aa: CASSWGGSSDSGNTIYF
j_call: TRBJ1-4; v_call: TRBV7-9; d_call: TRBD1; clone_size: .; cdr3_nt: TGTGCCAGCAGCCATGGACAGGGTAATGAAAAACTGTTTTTT; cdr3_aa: CASSHGQGNEKLFF
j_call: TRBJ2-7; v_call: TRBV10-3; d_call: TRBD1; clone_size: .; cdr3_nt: TGTGCCATCAGGGGGACAGACTACGAGCAGTACTTC; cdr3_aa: CAIRGTDYEQYF